The 23 T cell receptor beta chains given below trace back to one sample, sequenced in a study of blood T cell repertoires in COVID-19. TCRdb keeps only in-frame clones here, not all; method: immunoSEQ multiplex PCR. The table includes around 320,000 clones, about 82% detected once. The material sequenced was peripheral blood. Receptor source: a human donor in a cohort sampled during active COVID-19.

The chain joins TRBV10-2 to TRBJ2-7; the match to TRBD1 covers 8 bases. The germline V gene has CDR1 WSHSY and CDR2 SAAADI. This CDR3 region has 16 residues. V shed 4 bases, J shed 6 bases, and the junction held 14 bases outside the gene matches. The CDR3 sequence: CASSVGQGGIKGEQYF. In DNA, the CDR3 is TGCGCCAGCAGTGTCGGACAGGGAGGCATAAAAGGCGAGCAGTACTTC.

The J gene is TRBJ1-1, the V gene TRBV7-9; D perhaps matches TRBD1 (6 bases). V was pared by 4 bases and J by 0 bases, with 15 bases between. The germline V gene has CDR1 SEHNR and CDR2 FQNEAQ (reference sequence). The CDR3 is 16 amino acids. Written as DNA, the CDR3 is TGTGCCAGCAGCTATAGGGGCAGGGGCATGAACACTGAAGCTTTCTTT. Translation: CASSYRGRGMNTEAFF.

The chain links TRBV7-3 to TRBJ2-1; unclear D gene. The germline CDR1 and CDR2 sequences are SGHTA and FQGTGA. The V end lost 1 base, the J end lost 8 bases, and 9 bases lay between the germline ends. This CDR3 comprises 13 residues. CDR3 region: CASSLSAAYEQFF. In DNA, the CDR3 is TGTGCCAGCAGCTTAAGCGCGGCCTATGAGCAGTTCTTC.

The rearrangement uses TRBV30 and TRBJ2-1; TRBD2 matches at 9 bases. The CDR3 runs to 14 residues. Trimming at V came to 4 bases and at J to 9 bases, leaving 10 bases not matched to a gene. The germline V gene encodes CDR1 GTSNPN and CDR2 SVGIG (reference sequence). CDR3 sequence (DNA): TGTGCCTGGACGGCGGGGGGGCCGCTGAGTGAGCAGTTCTTC. Translation: CAWTAGGPLSEQFF. The complete variable domain, with remaining parts taken from reference TRBV30 and TRBJ2-1, reads SQTIHQWPATLVQPVGSPLSLECTVEGTSNPNLYWYRQAAGRGLQLLFYSVGIGQISSEVPQNLSASRPQDRQFILSSKKLLLSDSGFYLCAWTAGGPLSEQFFGPGTRLTVL.

V gene TRBV12-2 combines with J gene TRBJ1-1. TRBV12-2 is described as a pseudogene. The CDR3 sequence is 15 residues long. This chain's CDR3 is CASRPRWVWSTEAFF. In DNA form, the CDR3 reads TGTGCAAGTCGCCCGAGGTGGGTCTGGAGCACTGAAGCTTTCTTT.

The chain couples TRBV7-3 to TRBJ2-3; possible D gene TRBD1, 6 bases. Germline CDR1 is SGHTA and CDR2 is FQGTGA. Deletions cut 5 bases from V and 6 bases from J, with 18 bases between. This CDR3 region has 15 residues. CDR3 nucleotides: TGTGCCAGCAGCGCGTATCAGGGGACCGCGGATACGCAGTATTTT. Translated: CASSAYQGTADTQYF.

The genes are TRBV20-1 and TRBJ2-3; 12 bases align to TRBD2. V trimming: 3 bases; J trimming: 1 base; junction bases outside the gene matches: 8. Germline CDR1 and CDR2: DFQATT and SNEGSKA (reference sequence). The CDR3 has 17 amino acids. This chain's CDR3 is CSASGASGGAGTDTQYF. CDR3 nucleotide sequence: TGCAGTGCTAGTGGGGCTAGCGGGGGGGCGGGCACAGATACGCAGTATTTT.

This clone appeared a few times. The chain has TRBV2 and TRBJ2-7, with TRBD1 identical over 10 bases. The CDR3 is 14 residues long. V shed 7 bases, J shed 6 bases, and the junction held 9 bases outside the gene matches. Germline assignment: CDR1 SNHLY and CDR2 FYNNEI. CDR3 in amino acids: CASNPGQGIGEQYF. The DNA for the CDR3 is TGTGCCAGCAATCCGGGACAGGGGATTGGCGAGCAGTACTTC.

The rearrangement joins TRBV5-8 to TRBJ1-5; the D is unclear. Germline V lookup: CDR1 SGHTS, CDR2 YDEGEE. The CDR3 has 16 residues. The V gene lost 7 bases and the J gene lost 0 bases, with 17 bases spanning the gap. The CDR3 sequence: CASGRTDRYSNQPQHF. DNA of the CDR3: TGTGCCAGCGGGAGGACGGATAGATATAGCAATCAGCCCCAGCATTTT.

Concerning this clone itself: The junction does not match germline at one end; this may be a read error. The rearrangement links TRBV3-1 (or the pseudogene TRBV3-2) to TRBJ1-5, with 7 bases that match TRBD1. CDR3 length equals 14 residues. The germline gives CDR1 LGHDT, CDR2 YNNKEL (reference sequence). As DNA, the CDR3 is TGTGCCAGCAACCAACAGGGGAGCGATCAGCCCCAGCATTTT. The encoded protein is CASNQQGSDQPQHF.

The chain recombines TRBV6-5 with TRBJ1-3, with D maybe TRBD1 (5 bases). The CDR3 consists of 15 residues. V dropped 8 bases and J dropped 0 bases, with 14 bases sitting between them. Germline V gives CDR1 MNHEY, CDR2 SVGAGI. CDR3 region: CASSQQAFSGNTIYF. The CDR3 nucleotides read TGTGCCAGCTCCCAACAGGCCTTCTCTGGAAACACCATATATTTT.

The genes are TRBV25-1 and TRBJ2-6, with D perhaps TRBD1 (5 bases). The V end was cut by 5 bases, the J end by 2 bases, with 13 bases between. CDR3 length: 16 residues. Per germline, CDR1 MGHDK and CDR2 SYGVNS. The CDR3 loop is CASSPDGRAGANVLTF. The CDR3 nucleotides read TGTGCCAGCAGTCCGGATGGCAGGGCTGGGGCCAACGTCCTGACTTTC.

The V and J genes are TRBV9 and TRBJ1-6, with TRBD1 matching over 8 bases. In germline, CDR1 is SGDLS, CDR2 YYNGEE. The trim removed 1 base at V and 2 bases at J, leaving 8 bases unmatched. The CDR3 has 18 residues. This chain's CDR3 is CASSVLPAGGPYNSPLHF. The CDR3 region has the DNA TGTGCCAGCAGCGTACTCCCCGCAGGGGGCCCCTATAATTCACCCCTCCACTTT.

The chain couples TRBV12-3 or TRBV12-4 to TRBJ2-2; unclear D gene. The CDR3 loop spans 13 amino acids. V was shortened by 6 bases and J by 4 bases, with 9 bases between the two germline ends. The CDR3, as DNA: TGTGCCAGCAGCCAACGGGTCACCGGGGAGCTGTTTTTT. Translation gives CASSQRVTGELFF.

This sequence joins TRBV18 and TRBJ1-2; 9 bases map to TRBD1. This CDR3 comprises 15 residues. Trimming removed 5 bases from V and 5 bases from J; junction bases left unmatched: 9. Germline values: CDR1 KGHSH, CDR2 LQKENI. As DNA, the CDR3 is TGTGCCAGCTCAGGCACCGGGACAGGGTCGTATGGCTACACCTTC. This translates into CASSGTGTGSYGYTF.

This chain uses TRBV30 with TRBJ1-2; D is undetermined. The germline V gene has CDR1 GTSNPN and CDR2 SVGIG (reference sequence). Deletions cut 0 bases from V and 4 bases from J, with 12 bases between. The CDR3 loop spans 14 amino acids. The CDR3 sequence: CAWSVLKRSYGYTF. The CDR3 nucleotides are TGTGCCTGGAGTGTACTTAAGAGGTCCTATGGCTACACCTTC.

The chain recombines TRBV2 with TRBJ1-2; no clear D gene. Looked up from germline, CDR1 is SNHLY and CDR2 is FYNNEI. Trimming stripped 4 bases from V and 7 bases from J, with 7 bases between. The CDR3 length is 11 residues. CDR3 in amino acids: CASSVATGYTF. The CDR3 DNA reads TGTGCCAGCAGTGTGGCAACTGGCTACACCTTC.

The chain combines TRBV10-1 with TRBJ2-7; 7 bases fit TRBD1. The germline gives CDR1 WNHNN, CDR2 SYGVQD (reference sequence). This CDR3 has 12 residues. J lost 2 bases, V lost 8 bases, and 3 bases had no gene match. As DNA, the CDR3 is TGCGCCAGCTCGACAGGGCCCTACGAGCAGTACTTC. This translates into CASSTGPYEQYF.

J is TRBJ2-4 and V is TRBV7-3, with TRBD1 identical over 8 bases. V lost 2 bases to trimming and J lost 8 bases; unmatched junction nucleotides: 5. Germline values: CDR1 SGHTA, CDR2 FQGTGA. This CDR3 is built from 14 residues. CDR3 sequence reads: CASSLGDRSDIQYF. As DNA, the CDR3 is TGTGCCAGCAGCTTAGGGGACAGGTCGGACATTCAGTACTTC.

The rearrangement joins TRBV7-6 to TRBJ2-7; the match to TRBD1 covers 9 bases. V trimming: 6 bases; J trimming: 4 bases; junction bases outside the gene matches: 7. Looked up from germline, CDR1 is SGHVS and CDR2 is FNYEAQ. This CDR3 is 14 amino acids long. CDR3 in DNA: TGTGCCAGCAGTCCCGGGACAGGGATGTACGAGCAGTACTTC. This sequence encodes CASSPGTGMYEQYF.

The chain uses TRBV24-1 and TRBJ2-1; 7 bases fit TRBD1. This CDR3 is built from 13 residues. Germline V lookup: CDR1 KGHDR, CDR2 SFDVKD. Germline trimming cut 2 bases from V and 7 bases from J; bases unmatched to any gene: 1. The CDR3 nucleotides are TGTGCCACCAGTGATTCGGGACAGAATGAGCAGTTCTTC. This translates into CATSDSGQNEQFF.

The chain uses TRBV30 and TRBJ1-2, with D perhaps matching TRBD1 (5 bases). The V and J ends lost 2 bases and 0 bases respectively, with 7 bases between them. The CDR3 contains 13 residues. Germline values: CDR1 GTSNPN, CDR2 SVGIG (reference sequence). DNA of the CDR3: TGTGCCTGGAGTATGACAGCTAACTATGGCTACACCTTC. Translated, it gives CAWSMTANYGYTF. The full variable domain, completed using reference TRBV30 and TRBJ1-2, is SQTIHQWPATLVQPVGSPLSLECTVEGTSNPNLYWYRQAAGRGLQLLFYSVGIGQISSEVPQNLSASRPQDRQFILSSKKLLLSDSGFYLCAWSMTANYGYTFGSGTRLTVV.

The CDR3 is CAWNPTGLGRDTIYF. DNA of the CDR3: TGTGCCTGGAATCCGACAGGGCTTGGACGAGACACCATATATTTT. The V call is TRBV30, the J call TRBJ1-3; the match to TRBD1 covers 7 bases. With 4 bases clipped from V and 8 bases from J, the junction kept 14 bases outside the gene matches. CDR3 length: 15 amino acids. Per germline, CDR1 GTSNPN and CDR2 SVGIG (reference sequence).